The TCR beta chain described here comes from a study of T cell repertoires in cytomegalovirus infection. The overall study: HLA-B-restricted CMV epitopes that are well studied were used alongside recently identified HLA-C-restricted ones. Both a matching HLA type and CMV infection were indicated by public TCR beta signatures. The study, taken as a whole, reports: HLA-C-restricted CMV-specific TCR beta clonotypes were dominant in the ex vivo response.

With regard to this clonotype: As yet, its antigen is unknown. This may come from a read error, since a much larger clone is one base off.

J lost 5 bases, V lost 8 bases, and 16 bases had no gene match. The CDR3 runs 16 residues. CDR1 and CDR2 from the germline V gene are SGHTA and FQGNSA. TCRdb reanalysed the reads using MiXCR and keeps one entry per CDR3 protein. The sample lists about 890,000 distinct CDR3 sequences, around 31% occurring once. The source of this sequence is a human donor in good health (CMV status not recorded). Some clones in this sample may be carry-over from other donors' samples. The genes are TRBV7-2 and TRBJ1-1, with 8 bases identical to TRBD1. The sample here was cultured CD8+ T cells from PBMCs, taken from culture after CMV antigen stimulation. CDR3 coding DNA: TGTGCCAGCCACGGAGACAGGGGTTTTAGGGGGACTGAAGCTTTCTTT. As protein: CASHGDRGFRGTEAFF.